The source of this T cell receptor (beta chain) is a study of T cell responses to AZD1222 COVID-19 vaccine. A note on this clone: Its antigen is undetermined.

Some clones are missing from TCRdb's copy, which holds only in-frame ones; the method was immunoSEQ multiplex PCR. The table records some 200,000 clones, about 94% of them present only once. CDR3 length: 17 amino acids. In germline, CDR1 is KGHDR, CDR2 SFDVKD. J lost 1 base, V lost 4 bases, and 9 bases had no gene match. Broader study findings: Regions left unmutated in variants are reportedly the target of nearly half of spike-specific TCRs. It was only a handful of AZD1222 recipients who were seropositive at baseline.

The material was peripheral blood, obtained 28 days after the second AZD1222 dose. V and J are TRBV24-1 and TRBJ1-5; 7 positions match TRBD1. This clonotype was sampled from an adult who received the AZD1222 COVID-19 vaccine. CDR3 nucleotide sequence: TGTGCCACCAGTGAACCGGGACAGCCAACCAGCAATCAGCCCCAGCATTTT. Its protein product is CATSEPGQPTSNQPQHF.